The 13 T cell receptor beta chains given below trace back to one sample, sequenced in a study of cytomegalovirus exposure and HLA in healthy donors. The PCR used 60 Vbeta and 13 Jbeta primers. Repertoires were generated with immunoSEQ multiplex PCR, while TCRdb's copy carries only in-frame clones and drops some. This table has 100,000 to 150,000 clones, roughly three quarters appearing once. Source material: PBMCs. These receptors all come from a woman aged 40 to 50 in good health and CMV-seronegative.

The V and J genes are TRBV29-1 and TRBJ2-2; 7 bases agree with TRBD2. Germline CDR1 reads SQVTM; CDR2 reads ANQGSEA. The CDR3 is 17 residues long. V lost 5 bases to trimming and J lost 4 bases; unmatched junction nucleotides: 16. The CDR3 DNA follows: TGCAGCGTTCCCACGGGTGGGGGAGGGCTAAGCACCGGGGAGCTGTTTTTT. It codes for CSVPTGGGGLSTGELFF.

This clone showed up just a few times. The CDR3 nucleotides read TGTGCCAGCAGCCACCGGGACAGGGATGGAAAACTGTTTTTT. This codes for CASSHRDRDGKLFF. The V gene is TRBV14, the J gene TRBJ1-4, with 9 nucleotides matching TRBD1. V trimming: 3 bases; J trimming: 10 bases; junction bases outside the gene matches: 6. The length of the CDR3 is 14 residues. Germline loops: CDR1 SGHDN, CDR2 FVKESK.

Of note for this clone: At one end, the junction sequence differs from germline, possibly due to a read error. The rearrangement links TRBV30 to TRBJ2-4; TRBD1 matches at 7 bases. CDR1 GTSNPN and CDR2 SVGIG come from the germline V gene (reference sequence). This CDR3 has 12 residues. CDR3 nucleotides: TGTGCCTGGGCAGGGGGTGAGAACAGTCAGTACTTC. It yields the protein CAWAGGENSQYF. Full variable domain (outside the CDR3, taken from reference TRBV30 and TRBJ2-4): SQTIHQWPATLVQPVGSPLSLECTVEGTSNPNLYWYRQAAGRGLQLLFYSVGIGQISSEVPQNLSASRPQDRQFILSSKKLLLSDSGFYLCAWAGGENSQYFGAGTRLSVL.

The genes are TRBV5-1 and TRBJ2-1; 8 bases map to TRBD2. This CDR3 has 16 residues. The V gene's germline CDR1 is SGHRS and CDR2 YFSETQ. V was clipped by 0 bases and J by 0 bases; unmatched bases: 2. The CDR3 sequence is CASSLGSGSSYNEQFF. CDR3 bases: TGCGCCAGCAGCTTGGGGAGCGGGAGCTCCTACAATGAGCAGTTCTTC.

This clone was recorded only once. The chain is built from TRBV29-1 and TRBJ2-7; 7 positions match TRBD1. Germline-derived CDR1 and CDR2 are SQVTM and ANQGSEA. Trimming at V came to 7 bases and at J to 0 bases, leaving 9 bases not matched to a gene. CDR3 length: 14 amino acids. In nucleotides, the CDR3 is TGCAGCGGGGTTATAGGGGGCCCCTCCTACGAGCAGTACTTC. Amino acid sequence: CSGVIGGPSYEQYF.

The V gene is TRBV6-1, the J gene TRBJ2-3; 7 bases agree with TRBD1. Germline V gene data show CDR1 as MNHNS and CDR2 as SASEGT. V was clipped by 6 bases and J by 2 bases; unmatched bases: 8. The CDR3 totals 15 residues. CDR3 residues: CASRAGTDNTDTQYF. DNA for the CDR3: TGTGCCAGCAGGGCCGGGACAGACAACACAGATACGCAGTATTTT.

V is TRBV7-9 and J is TRBJ2-3; D not resolved. CDR1 and CDR2 (germline): SEHNR, FQNEAQ (reference sequence). This CDR3 has 13 amino acids. V lost 2 bases, J lost 4 bases, and 7 bases lay in between. The CDR3 DNA follows: TGTGCCAGCAGCTTACCCCGGGCAGATACGCAGTATTTT. Translation: CASSLPRADTQYF.

This chain joins TRBV19 and TRBJ1-3; 7 bases are a match to TRBD1. The V gene's germline CDR1 is LNHDA and CDR2 SQIVND (reference sequence). CDR3 length: 16 residues. J was trimmed by 3 bases and V by 4 bases; bases with no gene match: 9. The CDR3 nucleotides are TGTGCCAGTAGTACCCGACAGGGTTCAGGTGGAAACACCATATATTTT. Encoded protein: CASSTRQGSGGNTIYF.

The chain uses TRBV5-1 and TRBJ1-2; 7 positions match TRBD1. The CDR3 covers 14 residues. J gave up 1 base and V 4 bases, and 4 bases lay outside the gene matches. The germline gives CDR1 SGHRS, CDR2 YFSETQ. This chain's CDR3 is CASSGDSLNYGYTF. The CDR3 DNA follows: TGCGCCAGCAGCGGGGACAGTCTTAACTATGGCTACACCTTC. Complete variable domain (other parts from reference TRBV5-1 and TRBJ1-2): KAGVTQTPRYLIKTRGQQVTLSCSPISGHRSVSWYQQTPGQGLQFLFEYFSETQRNKGNFPGRFSGRQFSNSRSEMNVSTLELGDSALYLCASSGDSLNYGYTFGSGTRLTVV.

The rearrangement joins TRBV7-2 to TRBJ1-2, with D hard to call. Trimming cost V 0 bases and J 2 bases, with 7 bases left between them. CDR3 length equals 14 residues. The germline gives CDR1 SGHTA, CDR2 FQGNSA. Here the CDR3 DNA reads TGTGCCAGCAGCTTAGCAACGGGGAACTATGGCTACACCTTC. Amino acid sequence: CASSLATGNYGYTF.

The chain is built from TRBV1 and TRBJ2-7; the listed D gene, TRBD1, was not tested against the DNA. TRBV1 is listed as a pseudogene. CDR3 length: 14 amino acids. The DNA of the CDR3 is TGCACCAGCAGCCAACACAGGGGGTCCCACGAGCAGTACTTC. This encodes CTSSQHRGSHEQYF.

This rearrangement joins TRBV5-1 to TRBJ1-2; TRBD1 matches at 10 bases. V lost 4 bases, J lost 8 bases, and 20 bases stayed unmatched. The germline CDR1 and CDR2 sequences are SGHRS and YFSETQ. The CDR3 runs to 18 residues. CDR3 bases: TGCGCCAGCAGCCGGGGACAGGGGACCTCCTCGAGCTCAGAAGGCTACACCTTC. Translated, it gives CASSRGQGTSSSSEGYTF. Using reference TRBV5-1 and TRBJ1-2 for the parts outside the CDR3, the full variable domain is KAGVTQTPRYLIKTRGQQVTLSCSPISGHRSVSWYQQTPGQGLQFLFEYFSETQRNKGNFPGRFSGRQFSNSRSEMNVSTLELGDSALYLCASSRGQGTSSSSEGYTFGSGTRLTVV.

This sequence joins TRBV2 and TRBJ1-3; TRBD1 agrees at 9 bases. The CDR3 is made up of 15 amino acids. Germline V CDR1 and CDR2: SNHLY, FYNNEI. With V trimmed by 6 bases and J by 0 bases, 3 bases remained unmatched. CDR3 in amino acids: CASRRQGVSGNTIYF. The CDR3 DNA reads TGTGCCAGCAGAAGACAGGGGGTCTCTGGAAACACCATATATTTT.